What follows are 21 T cell receptor beta chains derived from one specimen sequenced in a study of early T cells in non-severe SARS-CoV-2 infection. In TCRdb, the 5' RACE reads were re-called with MiXCR into one record per CDR3 protein. The data show approximately 50,000 distinct CDR3 sequences, with 9.5% to 11% seen just once and 13% held by the top ten. The sequenced sample was whole blood. Receptor source: an adult who was a healthcare worker with PCR-confirmed SARS-CoV-2 infection or an uninfected control (not recorded which).

This clonotype was detected a few times. The chain is built from TRBV29-1 and TRBJ1-2, with no clear D. Trimming removed 7 bases from V and 3 bases from J, with 18 bases in between. The CDR3 covers 14 residues. Per the germline V gene, CDR1 is SQVTM and CDR2 is ANQGSEA. DNA for the CDR3: TGCAGCGCCGGAACCGGGCCAAAGGACTATGGCTACACCTTC. It codes for CSAGTGPKDYGYTF.

The rearrangement links TRBV4-3 to TRBJ2-5; D gene unclear. Per the germline V gene, CDR1 is LGHNA and CDR2 is YSLEER. The CDR3 loop spans 13 amino acids. V was cut by 0 bases and J by 7 bases, with 9 bases left in between. Here the CDR3 reads CASSQDRRSTQYF. CDR3 in DNA: TGCGCCAGCAGCCAAGATCGAAGGTCGACCCAGTACTTC.

This sequence joins TRBV5-1 and TRBJ2-3, with TRBD2 matching over 9 bases. The CDR3 is 16 amino acids. Trimming removed 4 bases from V and 4 bases from J; junction bases left unmatched: 10. CDR1 is SGHRS and CDR2 is YFSETQ in the germline V gene. CDR3 sequence reads: CASSPAIAGVSDTQYF. Here the CDR3 DNA reads TGCGCCAGCAGCCCCGCGATAGCGGGAGTATCAGATACGCAGTATTTT.

This clonotype was counted at least ten times. The chain recombines TRBV7-2 with TRBJ2-3; D could derive from TRBD1 or TRBD2 (7 bases each). CDR3 length equals 16 residues. Per the germline V gene, CDR1 is SGHTA and CDR2 is FQGNSA. V was pared by 1 base and J by 3 bases, with 14 bases between. This CDR3 reads CASSLGGGGKTDTQYF. CDR3 coding DNA: TGTGCCAGCAGCTTAGGGGGAGGGGGCAAAACAGATACGCAGTATTTT.

The V and J genes are TRBV11-2 and TRBJ1-1; possible D gene TRBD1, 6 bases. V was shortened by 1 base and J by 0 bases, with 9 bases between the two germline ends. In germline, CDR1 is SGHAT, CDR2 FQNNGV. The CDR3 contains 15 residues. The CDR3 spells CASSLATGLNTEAFF. CDR3 in DNA: TGTGCCAGCAGCTTAGCCACAGGGCTGAACACTGAAGCTTTCTTT.

The chain recombines TRBV24-1 with TRBJ2-5, with TRBD1 as a possible D gene (6 bases). With 7 bases removed from V and 6 bases from J, the gap between germline ends came to 26 bases. Per the germline V gene, CDR1 is KGHDR and CDR2 is SFDVKD. This CDR3 has 17 amino acids. The CDR3 spells CATRPLVDGQGSKTQYF. The CDR3 coding sequence is TGTGCCACCAGGCCCCTGGTGGATGGGCAGGGGTCGAAGACCCAGTACTTC.

This clonotype occurred a few times. This chain joins TRBV7-2 and TRBJ2-7; D might be TRBD2 (6 bases). CDR3 size: 14 residues. V was clipped by 5 bases and J by 3 bases, with 14 bases between them. CDR1 is SGHTA and CDR2 is FQGNSA in the germline V gene. The CDR3: CASSPDLGGYEQYF. CDR3 bases: TGTGCCAGCAGCCCGGACCTGGGAGGCTACGAGCAGTACTTC.

There are many counts of this clonotype. The chain combines TRBV5-4 with TRBJ1-1, with 9 bases fitting TRBD1. This CDR3 comprises 14 residues. The ends lost 3 bases at V and 4 bases at J; junction bases unmatched: 4. Germline V gene lookup returns CDR1 SGHNT and CDR2 YYREEE (reference sequence). The CDR3 DNA follows: TGTGCCAGCAGCTCGGGACAGGGTCTCACTGAAGCTTTCTTT. Translation gives CASSSGQGLTEAFF.

The chain carries TRBV6-2 or TRBV6-3 and TRBJ2-3; 8 nucleotides line up with TRBD1. The junction had 17 bases not matched to a gene; V was cut back by 7 bases and J by 5 bases. This CDR3 spans 17 amino acids. Germline lookup yields CDR1 MNHEY and CDR2 SVGEGT. CDR3 region: CASTSLLDRGRGDTQYF. CDR3 sequence (DNA): TGTGCCAGCACCTCCCTCCTCGACAGGGGACGGGGAGATACGCAGTATTTT.

This clonotype has more than one count but fewer than ten. The rearrangement joins TRBV7-6 to TRBJ1-1; D is possibly TRBD1 (5 bases). Germline CDR1 is SGHVS and CDR2 is FNYEAQ. This CDR3 spans 14 amino acids. Trimming took 5 bases from V and 8 from J, leaving 18 bases between them. CDR3 in amino acids: CASSRRASRQEAFF. CDR3 DNA: TGTGCCAGCAGCCGTAGGGCTAGTCGACAGGAAGCTTTCTTT.

In its sample, this clonotype was seen many times. This chain uses TRBV7-2 with TRBJ2-3; D is unresolved. Per the germline V gene, CDR1 is SGHTA and CDR2 is FQGNSA. Trimming left V 3 bases short and J 4 bases short, with 5 bases between. This CDR3 spans 12 amino acids. The CDR3 DNA follows: TGTGCCAGCAGCTTTCGAGCAGATACGCAGTATTTT. Amino acids: CASSFRADTQYF.

The V and J genes are TRBV6-1 and TRBJ1-4, with 9 bases that match TRBD1. This CDR3 has 15 amino acids. In germline, CDR1 is MNHNS, CDR2 SASEGT. Trimming took 6 bases from V and 8 from J; bases not matched to a gene: 10. The CDR3 is CASRQSTGGREKLFF. The CDR3 nucleotides are TGTGCCAGCAGGCAATCGACAGGGGGTCGGGAAAAACTGTTTTTT.

CDR3 residues: CASSLYEVEVEQFF. The CDR3 nucleotides read TGTGCCAGCAGCTTATATGAAGTAGAGGTTGAGCAGTTCTTC. V is TRBV13 and J is TRBJ2-1; D is unclear. CDR1 and CDR2 (germline): PRHDT, FYEKMQ (reference sequence). The CDR3 runs 14 residues. V shed 2 bases and J shed 9 bases, with 14 bases lying between them.

This clonotype was counted at least ten times. The chain joins TRBV6-5 to TRBJ2-1; 11 positions agree with TRBD2. The CDR3 consists of 13 residues. The V gene end was trimmed by 9 bases and the J gene end by 5 bases; junction bases not matched to a gene: 3. Germline CDR1 MNHEY, CDR2 SVGAGI. The CDR3 sequence is CASGTSGDNEQFF. Here the CDR3 DNA reads TGTGCCAGTGGGACTAGCGGAGACAATGAGCAGTTCTTC.

The V and J genes are TRBV29-1 and TRBJ2-1; no firm D call. Germline lookup yields CDR1 SQVTM and CDR2 ANQGSEA. CDR3 length: 12 residues. V was cut by 4 bases and J by 1 base, with 5 bases left in between. The CDR3 DNA follows: TGCAGCGTTGGGCGATCCTACAATGAGCAGTTCTTC. This gives the protein CSVGRSYNEQFF.

This clonotype came up many times. This chain joins TRBV6-2 or TRBV6-3 and TRBJ2-1; 9 nucleotides match TRBD2. The V gene end was trimmed by 5 bases and the J gene end by 9 bases; junction bases not matched to a gene: 8. CDR1 is MNHEY, CDR2 SVGEGT, per germline. The CDR3 is made up of 14 amino acids. The CDR3 DNA reads as TGTGCCAGCAGTCGCACTAGCGGGTTTGGTGAGCAGTTCTTC. This codes for CASSRTSGFGEQFF.

The rearrangement uses TRBV7-9 and TRBJ1-6; D is ambiguous. CDR3 length equals 13 residues. The V and J ends lost 6 bases and 12 bases respectively, with 15 bases between them. CDR1 and CDR2 from the germline V gene are SEHNR and FQNEAQ (reference sequence). The CDR3: CASRNREGGPLHF. The CDR3 DNA sequence: TGTGCCAGCAGGAATCGGGAGGGAGGACCCCTCCACTTT.

This clonotype has only a few counts. The V and J genes are TRBV5-1 and TRBJ1-2; D gene uncertain. Germline V gene lookup returns CDR1 SGHRS and CDR2 YFSETQ. CDR3 length: 14 amino acids. Trimming took off 3 bases at V and 13 bases at J, with 22 bases between the two ends. CDR3 bases: TGCGCCAGCAGCTCTGCGGGTGCGTCGAGCCCTATCACCTTC. It translates to CASSSAGASSPITF.

This clonotype was detected a few times. The rearrangement uses TRBV5-6 and TRBJ2-3; D is possibly TRBD1 (6 bases). This CDR3 spans 16 amino acids. V lost 4 bases to trimming and J lost 4 bases, with 19 bases between them. Germline CDR1 SGHDT, CDR2 YYEEEE. The CDR3 sequence: CASSQRQALWADTQYF. For the CDR3, the DNA is TGTGCCAGCAGCCAAAGACAGGCCCTTTGGGCAGATACGCAGTATTTT.

This clonotype has at least ten counts. The chain has TRBV11-1 and TRBJ2-1; no clear D. Trimming took 5 bases from V and 6 from J, leaving 17 bases between them. The CDR3 is 15 amino acids. Germline values: CDR1 SGHAT, CDR2 FQDESV (reference sequence). CDR3 DNA: TGTGCCAGCAGCCAGAGACACGGACGTTTCAATGAGCAGTTCTTC. Amino acids: CASSQRHGRFNEQFF. Using reference TRBV11-1 and TRBJ2-1 for the parts outside the CDR3, the full variable domain is EAEVAQSPRYKITEKSQAVAFWCDPISGHATLYWYRQILGQGPELLVQFQDESVVDDSQLPKDRFSAERLKGVDSTLKIQPAELGDSAMYLCASSQRHGRFNEQFFGPGTRLTVL.

The V gene is TRBV25-1, the J gene TRBJ1-4; a weak D match, TRBD1 (5 bases). CDR1 and CDR2 (germline): MGHDK, SYGVNS. This CDR3 has 17 residues. V lost 1 base and J lost 5, with 17 bases in between. The DNA for the CDR3 is TGTGCCAGCAGTGAATTTGGAACCGGGACTACAAATGAAAAACTGTTTTTT. It is translated as CASSEFGTGTTNEKLFF. Based on the CDR3 plus reference TRBV25-1 and TRBJ1-4, the full variable domain is EADIYQTPRYLVIGTGKKITLECSQTMGHDKMYWYQQDPGMELHLIHYSYGVNSTEKGDLSSESTVSRIRTEHFPLTLESARPSHTSQYLCASSEFGTGTTNEKLFFGSGTQLSVL.